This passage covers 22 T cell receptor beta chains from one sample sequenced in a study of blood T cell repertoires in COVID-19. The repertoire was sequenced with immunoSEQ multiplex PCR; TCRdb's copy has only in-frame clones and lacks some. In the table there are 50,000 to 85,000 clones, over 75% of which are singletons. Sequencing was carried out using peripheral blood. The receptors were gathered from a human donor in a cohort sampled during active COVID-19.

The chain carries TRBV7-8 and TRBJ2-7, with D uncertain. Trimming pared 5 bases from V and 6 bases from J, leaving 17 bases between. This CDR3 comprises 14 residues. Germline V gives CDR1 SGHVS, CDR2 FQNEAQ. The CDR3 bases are TGTGCCAGCAGCACACAGCCAAGTCCTACCGAGCAGTACTTC. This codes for CASSTQPSPTEQYF.

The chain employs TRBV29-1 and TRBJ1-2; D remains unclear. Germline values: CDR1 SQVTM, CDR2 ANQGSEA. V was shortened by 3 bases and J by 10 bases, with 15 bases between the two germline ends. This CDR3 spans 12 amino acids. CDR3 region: CSVDTAILTYTF. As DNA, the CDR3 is TGCAGCGTTGATACCGCGATCCTTACCTACACCTTC.

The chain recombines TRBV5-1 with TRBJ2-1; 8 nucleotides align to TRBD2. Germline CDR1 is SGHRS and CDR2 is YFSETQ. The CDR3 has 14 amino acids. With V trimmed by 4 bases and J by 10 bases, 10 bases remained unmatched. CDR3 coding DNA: TGCGCCAGCAGCCACCGGGAGGGCCGGGGGGAGCAGTTCTTC. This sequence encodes CASSHREGRGEQFF.

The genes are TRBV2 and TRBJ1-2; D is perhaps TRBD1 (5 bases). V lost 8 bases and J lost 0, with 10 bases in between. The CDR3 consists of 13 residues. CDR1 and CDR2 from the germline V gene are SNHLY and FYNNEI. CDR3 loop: CASGDSTNYGYTF. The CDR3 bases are TGTGCCAGCGGAGACAGCACTAACTATGGCTACACCTTC.

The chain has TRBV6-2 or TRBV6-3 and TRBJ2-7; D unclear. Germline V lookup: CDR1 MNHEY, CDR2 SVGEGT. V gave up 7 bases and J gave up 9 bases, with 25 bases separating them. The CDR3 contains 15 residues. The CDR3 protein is CASTPPGAATATQYF. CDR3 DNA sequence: TGTGCCAGCACCCCTCCTGGAGCTGCCACTGCGACGCAGTACTTC.

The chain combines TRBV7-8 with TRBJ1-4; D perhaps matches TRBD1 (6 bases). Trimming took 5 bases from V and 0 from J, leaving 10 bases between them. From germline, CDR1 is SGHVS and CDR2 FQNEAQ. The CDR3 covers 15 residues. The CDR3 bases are TGTGCCAGCAGCCTAAGGACAGCAACTAATGAAAAACTGTTTTTT. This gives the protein CASSLRTATNEKLFF.

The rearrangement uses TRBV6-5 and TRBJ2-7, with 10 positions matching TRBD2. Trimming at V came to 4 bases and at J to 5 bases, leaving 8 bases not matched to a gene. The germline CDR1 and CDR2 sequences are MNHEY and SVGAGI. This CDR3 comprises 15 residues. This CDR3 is CASSSFLAGAHEQYF. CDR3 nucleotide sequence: TGTGCCAGCAGTTCTTTCCTAGCGGGAGCCCACGAGCAGTACTTC.

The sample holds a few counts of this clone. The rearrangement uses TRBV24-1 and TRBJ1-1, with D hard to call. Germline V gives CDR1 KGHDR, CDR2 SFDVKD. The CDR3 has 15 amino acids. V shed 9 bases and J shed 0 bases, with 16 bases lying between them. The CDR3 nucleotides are TGTGCCACCCGCGCCGGCCGCGGGATGAACACTGAAGCTTTCTTT. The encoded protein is CATRAGRGMNTEAFF.

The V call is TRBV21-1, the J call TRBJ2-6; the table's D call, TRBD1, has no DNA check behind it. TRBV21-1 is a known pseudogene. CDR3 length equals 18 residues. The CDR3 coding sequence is TGTGCCAGCAGCAAAGTGACAGGGTTTAAGACTGGGGCCAACGTCCTGACTTTC. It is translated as CASSKVTGFKTGANVLTF.

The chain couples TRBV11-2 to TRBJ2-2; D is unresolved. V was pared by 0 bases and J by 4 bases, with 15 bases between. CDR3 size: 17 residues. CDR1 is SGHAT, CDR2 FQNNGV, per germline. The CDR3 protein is CASSLDTVLSSTGELFF. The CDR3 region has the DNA TGTGCCAGCAGCTTAGATACTGTCCTCTCGAGCACCGGGGAGCTGTTTTTT. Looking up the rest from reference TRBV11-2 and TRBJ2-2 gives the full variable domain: EAGVAQSPRYKIIEKRQSVAFWCNPISGHATLYWYQQILGQGPKLLIQFQNNGVVDDSQLPKDRFSAERLKGVDSTLKIQPAKLEDSAVYLCASSLDTVLSSTGELFFGEGSRLTVL.

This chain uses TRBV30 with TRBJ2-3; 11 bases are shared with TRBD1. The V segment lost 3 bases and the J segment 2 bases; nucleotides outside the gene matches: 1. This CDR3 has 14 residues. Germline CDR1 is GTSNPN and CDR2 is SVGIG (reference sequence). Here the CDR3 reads CAWRDRGPTDTQYF. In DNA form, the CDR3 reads TGTGCCTGGAGGGACAGGGGGCCCACAGATACGCAGTATTTT.

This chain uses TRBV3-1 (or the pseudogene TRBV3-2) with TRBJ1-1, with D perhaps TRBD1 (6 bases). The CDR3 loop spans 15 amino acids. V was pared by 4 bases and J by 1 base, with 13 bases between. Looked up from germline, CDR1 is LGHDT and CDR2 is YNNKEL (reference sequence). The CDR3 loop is CASSRTGFGNTEAFF. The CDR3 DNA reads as TGTGCCAGCAGCCGAACAGGGTTCGGGAACACTGAAGCTTTCTTT.

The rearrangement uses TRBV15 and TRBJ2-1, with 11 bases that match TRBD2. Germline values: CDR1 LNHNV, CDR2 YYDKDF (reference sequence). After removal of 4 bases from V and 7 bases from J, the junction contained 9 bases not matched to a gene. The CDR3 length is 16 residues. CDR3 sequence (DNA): TGTGCCACCAGCAAGAACCGACTAGCGGGAACAAATGAGCAGTTCTTC. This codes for CATSKNRLAGTNEQFF.

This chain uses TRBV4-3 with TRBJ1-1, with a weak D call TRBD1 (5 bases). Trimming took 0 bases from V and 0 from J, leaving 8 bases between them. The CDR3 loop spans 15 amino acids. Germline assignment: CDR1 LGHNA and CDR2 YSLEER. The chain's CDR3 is CASSQDPGLNTEAFF. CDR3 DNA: TGCGCCAGCAGCCAAGATCCAGGGTTGAACACTGAAGCTTTCTTT.

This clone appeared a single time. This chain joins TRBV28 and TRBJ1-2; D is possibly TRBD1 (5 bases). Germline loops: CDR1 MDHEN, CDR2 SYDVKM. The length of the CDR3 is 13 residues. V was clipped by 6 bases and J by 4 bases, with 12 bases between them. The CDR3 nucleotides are TGTGCCAGCAGCCCAGGAGGGGCCTATGGCTACACCTTC. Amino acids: CASSPGGAYGYTF.

The CDR3 DNA is TGTGCCAGCAGTTTACAGGGGGTAGTGGAAAAACTGTTTTTT. It encodes CASSLQGVVEKLFF. The rearrangement uses TRBV28 and TRBJ1-4, with 7 bases that match TRBD1. Unmatched junction bases numbered 5, after V lost 2 bases and J lost 8 bases. This CDR3 spans 14 amino acids. Germline assignment: CDR1 MDHEN and CDR2 SYDVKM.

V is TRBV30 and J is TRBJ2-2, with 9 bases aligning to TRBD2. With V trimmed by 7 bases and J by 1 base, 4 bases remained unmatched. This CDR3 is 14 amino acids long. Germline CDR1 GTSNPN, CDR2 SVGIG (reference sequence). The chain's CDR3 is CAYAGGWNTGELFF. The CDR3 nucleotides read TGTGCCTATGCGGGGGGGTGGAACACCGGGGAGCTGTTTTTT.

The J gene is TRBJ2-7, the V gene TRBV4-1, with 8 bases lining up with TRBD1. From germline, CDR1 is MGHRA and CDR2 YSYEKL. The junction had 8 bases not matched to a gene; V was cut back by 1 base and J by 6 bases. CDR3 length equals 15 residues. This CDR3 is CASSQATGGQAEQYF. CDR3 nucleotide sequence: TGCGCCAGCAGCCAAGCTACAGGGGGACAAGCCGAGCAGTACTTC.

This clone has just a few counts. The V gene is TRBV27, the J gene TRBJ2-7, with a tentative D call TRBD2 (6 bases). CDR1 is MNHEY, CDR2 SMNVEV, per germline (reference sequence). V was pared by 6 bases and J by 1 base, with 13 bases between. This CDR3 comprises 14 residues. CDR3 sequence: CASSPGRKSYEQYF. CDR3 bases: TGTGCCAGCAGCCCTGGGAGGAAGTCCTACGAGCAGTACTTC.

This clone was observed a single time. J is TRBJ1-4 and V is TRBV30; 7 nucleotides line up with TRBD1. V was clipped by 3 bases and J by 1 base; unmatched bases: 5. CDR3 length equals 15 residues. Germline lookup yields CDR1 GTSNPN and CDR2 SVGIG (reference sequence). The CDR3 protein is CAWSDRGLTNEKLFF. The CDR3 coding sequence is TGTGCCTGGAGCGATAGGGGGCTAACTAATGAAAAACTGTTTTTT.

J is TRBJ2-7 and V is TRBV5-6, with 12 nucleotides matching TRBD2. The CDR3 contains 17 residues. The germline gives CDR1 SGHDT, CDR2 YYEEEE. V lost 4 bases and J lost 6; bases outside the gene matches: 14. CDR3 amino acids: CASSLPGLAGPFGEQYF. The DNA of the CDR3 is TGTGCCAGCAGCCTCCCGGGACTAGCGGGTCCGTTCGGCGAGCAGTACTTC.

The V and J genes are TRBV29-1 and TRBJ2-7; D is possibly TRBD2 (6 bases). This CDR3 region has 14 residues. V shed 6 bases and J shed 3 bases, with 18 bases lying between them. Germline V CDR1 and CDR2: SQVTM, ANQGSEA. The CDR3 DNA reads TGCAGCGTGGAGGTCGGGAGTGGAATCTACGAGCAGTACTTC. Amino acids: CSVEVGSGIYEQYF.